The 18 T cell receptor beta chains listed next were all sequenced from one sample in a study of blood T cell repertoires in COVID-19. The protocol was immunoSEQ multiplex PCR, while the TCRdb copy is restricted to in-frame clones and leaves out a portion. The sample lists about 220,000 clones, less than 90% occurring once. The sample comprised peripheral blood. These receptors all stem from a man aged 25-45 years with active or convalescent COVID-19.

Comment on this clone: A read error may produce the germline difference seen at one junction end. The V call is TRBV7-8, the J call TRBJ1-2; D gene ambiguous. Germline loops: CDR1 SGHVS, CDR2 FQNEAQ. CDR3 length: 15 residues. This chain's CDR3 is CASSVAGSQNYGYTF. The CDR3 region has the DNA TGTGCCAGCAGCGTAGCCGGGAGCCAAAACTATGGCTACACCTTC.

The V call is TRBV7-8, the J call TRBJ2-2; 8 bases line up with TRBD2. The CDR3 loop spans 15 amino acids. CDR1 is SGHVS and CDR2 is FQNEAQ in the germline V gene. Trimming at V came to 8 bases and at J to 0 bases, leaving 5 bases not matched to a gene. The CDR3 nucleotides are TGTGCCAGCCGTCCGGGGGGGGCGAACACCGGGGAGCTGTTTTTT. It encodes CASRPGGANTGELFF.

The chain has TRBV3-1 (or the pseudogene TRBV3-2) and TRBJ2-5, with TRBD2 identical over 9 bases. Trimming removed 0 bases from V and 4 bases from J; junction bases left unmatched: 15. Per germline, CDR1 LGHDT and CDR2 YNNKEL (reference sequence). This CDR3 spans 19 amino acids. CDR3 sequence (DNA): TGTGCCAGCAGCCAAGATAGGAAAGCCCTAGCGGGATCAGGAGAGACCCAGTACTTC. Protein: CASSQDRKALAGSGETQYF.

J is TRBJ1-1 and V is TRBV7-8; tentative D call: TRBD1 (5 bases). Per germline, CDR1 SGHVS and CDR2 FQNEAQ. Deletions cut 5 bases from V and 11 bases from J, with 15 bases between. The CDR3 has 12 residues. The CDR3 here is CASSPSTVGAFF. The DNA of the CDR3 is TGTGCCAGCAGCCCATCGACAGTAGGGGCTTTCTTT.

The V and J genes are TRBV28 and TRBJ1-6; weak D call: TRBD1 (6 bases). Germline V gene data show CDR1 as MDHEN and CDR2 as SYDVKM. This CDR3 spans 13 amino acids. The V end lost 6 bases, the J end lost 9 bases, and 12 bases lay between the germline ends. The CDR3 nucleotides are TGTGCCAGCAGCGTAACAGGGAGTTCACCCCTCCACTTT. Translated, it gives CASSVTGSSPLHF.

The chain combines TRBV25-1 with TRBJ2-5; 11 positions agree with TRBD2. This CDR3 has 15 amino acids. Germline assignment: CDR1 MGHDK and CDR2 SYGVNS. The ends lost 8 bases at V and 7 bases at J; junction bases unmatched: 12. Written as DNA, the CDR3 is TGTGCCAGCGTGCGGACTAGCGGGCCCCTCGGGACCCAGTACTTC. Its protein is CASVRTSGPLGTQYF.

This chain links TRBV28 with TRBJ1-2; D might be TRBD1 (5 bases). The CDR3 extends over 12 amino acids. Germline V gene sequence: CDR1 MDHEN, CDR2 SYDVKM. The germline V and J ends were trimmed by 7 bases and 8 bases, with 14 bases remaining between them. CDR3 region: CASNWGEQGYTF. The CDR3 DNA reads TGTGCCAGCAACTGGGGGGAACAAGGCTACACCTTC.

This chain joins TRBV4-3 and TRBJ1-2; 10 bases match TRBD1. Looked up from germline, CDR1 is LGHNA and CDR2 is YSLEER. V dropped 6 bases and J dropped 4; count of bases not matched to a gene: 8. The CDR3 runs to 15 residues. CDR3 sequence: CASRPGTGDLYGYTF. In DNA form, the CDR3 reads TGCGCCAGCAGACCCGGGACAGGGGACCTCTATGGCTACACCTTC.

The J gene is TRBJ1-6, the V gene TRBV18, with TRBD1 matching over 7 bases. Trimming at V came to 3 bases and at J to 10 bases, leaving 9 bases not matched to a gene. Germline V gene lookup returns CDR1 KGHSH and CDR2 LQKENI. The CDR3 length is 15 residues. The CDR3: CASSPNNRGSSPLHF. The CDR3 nucleotides read TGTGCCAGCTCACCCAATAACAGGGGATCCTCACCCCTCCACTTT. Based on the CDR3 plus reference TRBV18 and TRBJ1-6, the full variable domain is NAGVMQNPRHLVRRRGQEARLRCSPMKGHSHVYWYRQLPEEGLKFMVYLQKENIIDESGMPKERFSAEFPKEGPSILRIQQVVRGDSAAYFCASSPNNRGSSPLHFGNGTRLTVT.

The rearrangement links TRBV3-1 (or the pseudogene TRBV3-2) to TRBJ2-3, with D maybe TRBD1 (7 bases). This CDR3 is 11 amino acids long. The V end was cut by 11 bases, the J end by 4 bases, with 10 bases between. Germline values: CDR1 LGHDT, CDR2 YNNKEL (reference sequence). DNA for the CDR3: TGTGCCGCCAGGGGGGCAGATACGCAGTATTTT. It is translated as CAARGADTQYF.

The V gene is TRBV27, the J gene TRBJ2-1; maybe TRBD2 (6 bases). The CDR3 totals 10 residues. V lost 9 bases to trimming and J lost 9 bases, with 9 bases between them. Per germline, CDR1 MNHEY and CDR2 SMNVEV (reference sequence). CDR3 in DNA: TGTGCCAGTGGGCGGGGTGAGCAGTTCTTC. This gives the protein CASGRGEQFF.

The chain links TRBV15 to TRBJ2-7, with TRBD1 identical over 8 bases. The germline gives CDR1 LNHNV, CDR2 YYDKDF (reference sequence). This CDR3 spans 13 amino acids. The V and J ends lost 0 bases and 11 bases, in that order; junction bases with no gene match: 6. In nucleotides, the CDR3 is TGTGCCACCAGCAGAGACGACAGGGGCCGCGAGTACTTC. This gives the protein CATSRDDRGREYF.

CDR3 amino acids: CAWSSQGTPGELFF. The CDR3 DNA sequence: TGTGCCTGGAGCAGCCAGGGTACCCCCGGGGAGCTGTTTTTT. The V call is TRBV30, the J call TRBJ2-2, with D perhaps TRBD1 (5 bases). V lost 3 bases and J lost 6, with 14 bases in between. The germline V gene has CDR1 GTSNPN and CDR2 SVGIG (reference sequence). The CDR3 totals 14 residues.

This sequence joins TRBV6-2 or TRBV6-3 and TRBJ2-1; no reliable D call. The CDR3 totals 14 residues. The germline V gene has CDR1 MNHEY and CDR2 SVGEGT. Trimming took off 2 bases at V and 10 bases at J, with 15 bases between the two ends. The CDR3 nucleotides are TGTGCCAGCAGTTACCAGATCTCTGATTCCGAGCAGTTCTTC. This translates into CASSYQISDSEQFF.

The V call is TRBV12-3 or TRBV12-4, the J call TRBJ2-1; no reliable D call. The CDR3 has 11 amino acids. V lost 2 bases and J lost 8, with 4 bases in between. CDR3 sequence: CASSLSYEQFF. The CDR3 DNA reads TGTGCCAGCAGTTTAAGCTATGAGCAGTTCTTC.

The chain carries TRBV9 and TRBJ2-7, with a weak D call TRBD1 (6 bases). Germline loops: CDR1 SGDLS, CDR2 YYNGEE. CDR3 size: 16 residues. With 3 bases removed from V and 3 bases from J, the gap between germline ends came to 19 bases. DNA for the CDR3: TGTGCCAGCAGCGAGACGGACAGCCCGGCAGTCTACGAGCAGTACTTC. This encodes CASSETDSPAVYEQYF.

The chain combines TRBV5-1 with TRBJ2-6, with D perhaps TRBD1 (5 bases). V was pared by 0 bases and J by 3 bases, with 13 bases between. The germline V gene encodes CDR1 SGHRS and CDR2 YFSETQ. CDR3 size: 17 residues. The DNA of the CDR3 is TGCGCCAGCAGCTTGGGTCATACAGGCTTTGGGGCCAACGTCCTGACTTTC. Its translation is CASSLGHTGFGANVLTF.

This clone was picked up one time. In DNA, the CDR3 is TGTGCCAGCACCCAGACTCGCGGGGGGGCAAAGAACACCGGGGAGCTGTTTTTT. The encoded protein is CASTQTRGGAKNTGELFF. The V gene is TRBV7-6, the J gene TRBJ2-2; 9 bases agree with TRBD2. Germline trimming cut 7 bases from V and 1 base from J; bases unmatched to any gene: 13. CDR1 and CDR2 (germline): SGHVS, FNYEAQ. The CDR3 extends over 18 amino acids.